This is a list of T cell receptor beta chains from one sample in a study of blood T cell repertoires in COVID-19. TCRdb's table, derived via immunoSEQ multiplex PCR, lists solely in-frame clones and lacks some. This sample has about 130,000 clones; 80% to 85% occur once, and the top ten carry over 15%. The specimen sequenced was PBMCs or T cells enriched from blood (not recorded which). The receptors were gathered from a man aged 25 to 45 who had recovered from COVID-19. Both conserved end residues are part of each CDR3. A D gene is named only where the DNA matches it firmly. The size entry is marked missing in some rows and otherwise reads once, few, many or a size class.

J gene: TRBJ2-1; V gene: TRBV29-1; clone size: .; D gene: .; CDR3 DNA: TGCAGCGTTTGGGACACCTACAATGAGCAGTTCTTC; CDR3 protein: CSVWDTYNEQFF
J gene: TRBJ2-1; V gene: TRBV27; clone size: .; D gene: TRBD2; CDR3 DNA: TGTGCCAGCGGCCCCACCTTAGCGGGGGGGCGCAATGAGCAGTTCTTC; CDR3 protein: CASGPTLAGGRNEQFF
J gene: TRBJ2-2; V gene: TRBV21-1; clone size: .; D gene: .; CDR3 DNA: TGTGCCAGCAGCAGAGGACAGTCCGGGGAGCTGTTTTTT; CDR3 protein: CASSRGQSGELFF
J gene: TRBJ2-1; V gene: TRBV6-5; clone size: .; D gene: .; CDR3 DNA: TGTGCCAGCAATAAAGGGGCAGGGGACTACAATGAGCAGTTCTTC; CDR3 protein: CASNKGAGDYNEQFF
J gene: TRBJ1-1; V gene: TRBV19; clone size: .; D gene: .; CDR3 DNA: TGTGCCAGTAGTGCCCAGGGAGGCACTGAAGCTTTCTTT; CDR3 protein: CASSAQGGTEAFF
J gene: TRBJ2-3; V gene: TRBV5-1; clone size: .; D gene: .; CDR3 DNA: TGCGCCAGCCTGGGGGGCAGCAGCGGGAAGGGCAGCACAGATACGCAGTATTTT; CDR3 protein: CASLGGSSGKGSTDTQYF
J gene: TRBJ1-1; V gene: TRBV9; clone size: .; D gene: .; CDR3 DNA: TGTGCCAGCAGCGCCGATGACAGTACCCGGACTGAAGCTTTCTTT; CDR3 protein: CASSADDSTRTEAFF
J gene: TRBJ1-1; V gene: TRBV3-1/TRBV3-2; clone size: .; D gene: .; CDR3 DNA: TGTGCCAGCAGCCCGCGGGTCTCCGGGGTTGAAGCTTTCTTT; CDR3 protein: CASSPRVSGVEAFF
J gene: TRBJ1-3; V gene: TRBV6-1; clone size: .; D gene: .; CDR3 DNA: TGTGCCAGCAGTGAAATTACTGGAAACACCATATATTTT; CDR3 protein: CASSEITGNTIYF
J gene: TRBJ2-7; V gene: TRBV2; clone size: few; D gene: TRBD2; CDR3 DNA: TGTGCCAGCAGGGAGGGACTAGCCGGATACGAGCAGTACTTC; CDR3 protein: CASREGLAGYEQYF
J gene: TRBJ2-7; V gene: TRBV13; clone size: once; D gene: TRBD1; CDR3 DNA: TGTGCCAGCAGCTCTAGTGGGACAGGGGGACCCATTCATGACGAGCAGTACTTC; CDR3 protein: CASSSSGTGGPIHDEQYF
J gene: TRBJ2-3; V gene: TRBV18; clone size: .; D gene: .; CDR3 DNA: TGTGCCAGCTCCGCATTCCCGGGACTGTACACAGATACGCAGTATTTT; CDR3 protein: CASSAFPGLYTDTQYF
J gene: TRBJ1-5; V gene: TRBV5-3; clone size: .; D gene: .; CDR3 DNA: TGTGCCAGAAGCCCGGTACTTACAGGGAATCAGCCCCAGCATTTT; CDR3 protein: CARSPVLTGNQPQHF
J gene: TRBJ2-1; V gene: TRBV7-6; clone size: .; D gene: .; CDR3 DNA: TGTGCCAGCAGCTCTACAGGACAAGCGAGCTCCTACAATGAGCAGTTCTTC; CDR3 protein: CASSSTGQASSYNEQFF
J gene: TRBJ1-1; V gene: TRBV7-9; clone size: .; D gene: TRBD1; CDR3 DNA: TGTGCCAGCAGCTGGGGGACAGAGAGGGCTGAAGCTTTCTTT; CDR3 protein: CASSWGTERAEAFF
J gene: TRBJ1-5; V gene: TRBV27; clone size: .; D gene: TRBD1; CDR3 DNA: TGTGCCACCCGCCGGGGACAGATCGACAATCAGCCCCAGCATTTT; CDR3 protein: CATRRGQIDNQPQHF
J gene: TRBJ2-3; V gene: TRBV7-9; clone size: few; D gene: TRBD1; CDR3 DNA: TGTGCCAGCAGCTCAGGACAGGGGGCGCGGTCAGATACGCAGTATTTT; CDR3 protein: CASSSGQGARSDTQYF
J gene: TRBJ1-5; V gene: TRBV6-5; clone size: .; D gene: .; CDR3 DNA: TGTGCCAGCAGGCCCCGGAACAGTGAGAATCAGCCCCAGCATTTT; CDR3 protein: CASRPRNSENQPQHF
J gene: TRBJ2-1; V gene: TRBV2; clone size: .; D gene: .; CDR3 DNA: TGTGCCAGCAGTGGATCGGATGAGCAGTTCTTC; CDR3 protein: CASSGSDEQFF
J gene: TRBJ2-7; V gene: TRBV30; clone size: .; D gene: TRBD2; CDR3 DNA: TGTGCCTGGAGCCCAGCAGCGGGAGATCACGAGCAGTACTTC; CDR3 protein: CAWSPAAGDHEQYF
J gene: TRBJ1-6; V gene: TRBV11-2; clone size: .; D gene: .; CDR3 DNA: TGTGCCAGCAGCTTAGGCCGGTGGGGAGGCTCCTATAATTCACCCCTCCACTTT; CDR3 protein: CASSLGRWGGSYNSPLHF
J gene: TRBJ1-1; V gene: TRBV2; clone size: .; D gene: TRBD1; CDR3 DNA: TGTGCCAGCAGTGGAACAGGGGTGAACACTGAAGCTTTCTTT; CDR3 protein: CASSGTGVNTEAFF
J gene: TRBJ1-1; V gene: TRBV5-1; clone size: .; D gene: .; CDR3 DNA: TGCGCCAGCAGCTTGCGGTTCGACATGAACACTGAAGCTTTCTTT; CDR3 protein: CASSLRFDMNTEAFF
J gene: TRBJ1-1; V gene: TRBV28; clone size: .; D gene: TRBD1; CDR3 DNA: TGTGCCAGCAGCCCAGGGGGCGTAGAGAACACTGAAGCTTTCTTT; CDR3 protein: CASSPGGVENTEAFF
J gene: TRBJ2-2; V gene: TRBV20-1; clone size: .; D gene: TRBD1; CDR3 DNA: TGCAGTGCTAGTAGTCAAGGACAGGGGGCTGGCGGGGAGCTGTTTTTT; CDR3 protein: CSASSQGQGAGGELFF
J gene: TRBJ1-1; V gene: TRBV9; clone size: few; D gene: .; CDR3 DNA: TGTGCCAGCAGCGTAGTTGGGACACCCCTAGGAGGTACTGAAGCTTTCTTT; CDR3 protein: CASSVVGTPLGGTEAFF
J gene: TRBJ2-5; V gene: TRBV12-5; clone size: .; D gene: .; CDR3 DNA: TGTGCTAGTGGCCCAGGGTCTTCGGTCGAGACCCAGTACTTC; CDR3 protein: CASGPGSSVETQYF
J gene: TRBJ1-2; V gene: TRBV5-1; clone size: .; D gene: TRBD1; CDR3 DNA: TGCGCCAGCAGCGGGGGACAGGCGGACTATGGCTACACCTTC; CDR3 protein: CASSGGQADYGYTF
J gene: TRBJ2-5; V gene: TRBV2; clone size: .; D gene: .; CDR3 DNA: TGTGCCAGCAGTAGTAAAGCCGGGACTCCAGAGACCCAGTACTTC; CDR3 protein: CASSSKAGTPETQYF
J gene: TRBJ2-7; V gene: TRBV7-2; clone size: .; D gene: TRBD2; CDR3 DNA: TGTGCCAGCAGCTTAGCTAGGACTAGCGCCTACGAGCAGTACTTC; CDR3 protein: CASSLARTSAYEQYF
J gene: TRBJ2-1; V gene: TRBV19; clone size: .; D gene: TRBD1; CDR3 DNA: TGTGCCAGTACCACCTTAACAGGGGTCAATGAGCAGTTCTTC; CDR3 protein: CASTTLTGVNEQFF
J gene: TRBJ2-2; V gene: TRBV2; clone size: .; D gene: TRBD1; CDR3 DNA: TGTGCCAGCAGACCGGGACAGGGACCCGGGGAGCTGTTTTTT; CDR3 protein: CASRPGQGPGELFF